This T cell receptor beta chain was identified during a study of blood T cell repertoires in COVID-19. The CDR3 contains 12 residues. Germline CDR1 is MNHEY and CDR2 is SVGAGI. The V and J ends lost 7 bases and 5 bases respectively, with 8 bases between them. A remark on this clone: The same CDR3 arises from other DNA sequences in this sample as well.

Per the authors' pipeline: Researchers report that nucleated cell counts were estimated from reference gene primer amplification. Data came from immunoSEQ multiplex PCR; TCRdb stores just in-frame clones and leaves some out. The V and J calls and clone size were taken over from that table, and D and trimming were inferred from the DNA. The table has about 170,000 clones, approximately 91% seen once. The sequence was collected from a man between 18 and 29 years old with COVID-19, enrolled during active disease. Sequenced input: peripheral blood. This chain uses TRBV6-5 with TRBJ2-2, with D perhaps TRBD1 (6 bases). The CDR3 nucleotides read TGTGCCAGCAAGAGGGGGACCGGGGAGCTGTTTTTT. This codes for CASKRGTGELFF.